This T cell receptor (beta chain) appears in the sequencing data of a study of blood T cell repertoires in COVID-19. Study details: Material from acute and convalescent COVID-19 was sourced from the United States, Italy and Spain.

The CDR3 has 13 amino acids. V trimming: 4 bases; J trimming: 5 bases; junction bases outside the gene matches: 3. Germline V lookup: CDR1 MNHEY, CDR2 SMNVEV (reference sequence). Original data processing: Amplified reference gene primers provided the basis for estimating nucleated cell counts. Assay used: immunoSEQ multiplex PCR; TCRdb lists only in-frame clones, some missing. That table furnishes V, J and clone size, whereas the DNA furnished D and trimming. The repertoire consists of fewer than 250,000 clones, with 80% to 90% occurring once and the leading ten covering roughly 11%. Seattle patients were enrolled during active infection and followed longitudinally.

The clonotype originates from a man aged 50-60 years with COVID-19, enrolled during active disease. The rearrangement joins TRBV27 to TRBJ1-1; 8 positions agree with TRBD1. Sequenced input: peripheral blood. The CDR3 spells CASSSGGETEAFF. The CDR3, as DNA: TGTGCCAGCAGTTCAGGGGGCGAGACTGAAGCTTTCTTT.